This T cell receptor beta chain was sequenced during a study of cytomegalovirus exposure and HLA in healthy donors. V was shortened by 0 bases and J by 1 base, with 9 bases between the two germline ends. From germline, CDR1 is LNHDA and CDR2 SQIVND (reference sequence). This CDR3 is built from 15 residues. A note on this clone: Its cognate antigen is unknown.

Findings and caveats of the study: Presence/absence analyses assumed roughly uniform sequencing depth across donors, which may not hold. The study labeled 150 or so TCR beta chains cytomegalovirus-associated. Researchers reportedly found TCR beta sequences accurately predicted most subjects' HLA-A and HLA-B alleles.

PCR used 60 Vbeta primers and 13 Jbeta primers. The method was immunoSEQ multiplex PCR; TCRdb's version includes in-frame clones alone and lacks a portion of them. The sample includes 160,000 or so clones, 60% to 80% of them seen just once. Sequenced: PBMCs. The genes are TRBV19 and TRBJ1-1; no reliable D call. This TCR came from a male donor in good health and CMV-seronegative. CDR3 in amino acids: CASSIDVQANTEAFF. CDR3 bases: TGTGCCAGTAGTATAGATGTCCAGGCGAACACTGAAGCTTTCTTT.